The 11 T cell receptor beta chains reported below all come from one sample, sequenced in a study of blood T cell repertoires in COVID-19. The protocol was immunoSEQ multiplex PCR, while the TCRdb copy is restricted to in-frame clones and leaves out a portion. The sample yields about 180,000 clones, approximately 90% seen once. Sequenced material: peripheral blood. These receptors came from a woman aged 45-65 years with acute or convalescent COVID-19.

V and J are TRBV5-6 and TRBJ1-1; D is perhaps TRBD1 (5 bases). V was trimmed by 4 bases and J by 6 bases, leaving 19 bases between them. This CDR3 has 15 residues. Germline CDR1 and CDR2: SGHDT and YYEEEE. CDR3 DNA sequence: TGTGCCAGCAGCCCCGCAGCCAGGGAAAGCGCTGAAGCTTTCTTT. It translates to CASSPAARESAEAFF.

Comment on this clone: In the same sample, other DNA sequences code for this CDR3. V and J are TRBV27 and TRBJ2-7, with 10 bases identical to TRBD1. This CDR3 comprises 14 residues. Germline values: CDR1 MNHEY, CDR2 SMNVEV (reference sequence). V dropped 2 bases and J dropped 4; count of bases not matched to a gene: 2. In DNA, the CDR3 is TGTGCCAGCAGTTTAGGACAGGGGGGGTACGAGCAGTACTTC. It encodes CASSLGQGGYEQYF.

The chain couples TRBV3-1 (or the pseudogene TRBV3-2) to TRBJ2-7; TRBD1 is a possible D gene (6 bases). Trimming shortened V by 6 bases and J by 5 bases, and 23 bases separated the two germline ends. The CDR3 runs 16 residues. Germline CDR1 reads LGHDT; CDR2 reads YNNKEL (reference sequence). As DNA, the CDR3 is TGTGCCAGCAGTAACCTAAAGGGGGAGTCCCCCCACGAGCAGTACTTC. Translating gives CASSNLKGESPHEQYF.

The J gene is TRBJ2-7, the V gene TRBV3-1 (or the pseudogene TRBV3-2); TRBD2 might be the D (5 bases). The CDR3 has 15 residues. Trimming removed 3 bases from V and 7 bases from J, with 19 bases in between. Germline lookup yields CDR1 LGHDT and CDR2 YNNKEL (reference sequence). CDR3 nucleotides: TGTGCCAGCAGCCAGGCCCGGGGTTGGTCTGGTGAGCAGTACTTC. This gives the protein CASSQARGWSGEQYF.

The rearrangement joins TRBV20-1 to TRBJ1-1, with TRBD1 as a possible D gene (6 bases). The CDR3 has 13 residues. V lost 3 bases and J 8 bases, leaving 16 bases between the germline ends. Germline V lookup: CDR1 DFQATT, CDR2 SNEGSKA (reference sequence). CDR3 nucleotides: TGCAGTGCTAGTGCCGCCGGGACACTCGAAGCTTTCTTT. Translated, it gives CSASAAGTLEAFF.

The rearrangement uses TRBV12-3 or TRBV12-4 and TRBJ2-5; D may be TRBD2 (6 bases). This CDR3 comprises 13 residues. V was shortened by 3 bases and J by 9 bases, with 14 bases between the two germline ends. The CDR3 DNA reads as TGTGCCAGCAGTTTCGTGGGGGGAAGGGCCCAGTACTTC. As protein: CASSFVGGRAQYF.

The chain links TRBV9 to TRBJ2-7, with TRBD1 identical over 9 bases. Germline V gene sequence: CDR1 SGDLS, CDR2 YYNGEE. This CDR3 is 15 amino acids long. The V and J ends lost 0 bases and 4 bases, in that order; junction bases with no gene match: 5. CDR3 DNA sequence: TGTGCCAGCAGCGTAGCGGGACAGGGTTCGTACGAGCAGTACTTC. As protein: CASSVAGQGSYEQYF.

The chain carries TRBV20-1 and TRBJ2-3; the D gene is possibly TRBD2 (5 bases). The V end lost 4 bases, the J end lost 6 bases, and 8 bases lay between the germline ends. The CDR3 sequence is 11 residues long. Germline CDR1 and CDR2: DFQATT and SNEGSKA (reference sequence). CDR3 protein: CSATEVDTQYF. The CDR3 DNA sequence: TGCAGTGCTACGGAGGTGGATACGCAGTATTTT.

The CDR3 reads CASSTAGAPRDTQYF. The CDR3 coding sequence is TGTGCCAGCAGCACAGCGGGCGCACCCAGAGATACGCAGTATTTT. V gene TRBV9 combines with J gene TRBJ2-3, with D possibly TRBD2 on 6 matching bases. This CDR3 comprises 15 residues. The germline V gene has CDR1 SGDLS and CDR2 YYNGEE. V was trimmed by 4 bases and J by 5 bases, leaving 17 bases between them.

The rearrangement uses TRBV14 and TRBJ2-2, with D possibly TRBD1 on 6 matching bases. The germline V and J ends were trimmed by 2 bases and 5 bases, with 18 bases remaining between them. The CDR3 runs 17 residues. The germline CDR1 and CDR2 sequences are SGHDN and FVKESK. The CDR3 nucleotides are TGTGCCAGCAGCCAACATAACAGGGTCCGCCGGACCGGGGAGCTGTTTTTT. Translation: CASSQHNRVRRTGELFF.

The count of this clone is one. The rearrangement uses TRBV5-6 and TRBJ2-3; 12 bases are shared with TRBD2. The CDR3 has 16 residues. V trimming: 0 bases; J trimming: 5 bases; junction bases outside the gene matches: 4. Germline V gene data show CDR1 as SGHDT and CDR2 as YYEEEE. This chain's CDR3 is CASSLGLAGVGDTQYF. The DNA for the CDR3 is TGTGCCAGCAGCTTGGGACTAGCGGGAGTGGGAGATACGCAGTATTTT. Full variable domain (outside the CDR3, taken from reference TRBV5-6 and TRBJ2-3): DAGVTQSPTHLIKTRGQQVTLRCSPKSGHDTVSWYQQALGQGPQFIFQYYEEEERQRGNFPDRFSGHQFPNYSSELNVNALLLGDSALYLCASSLGLAGVGDTQYFGPGTRLTVL.